Detailed here is one T cell receptor beta chain. What it binds is not known. The Oncomine TCR Beta short-read assay was what sequenced the DNA obtained from cultured CD4+ T cells. TCRdb re-derived calls from the PCR reads in MiXCR, one entry per CDR3 protein. This table holds about 8,100 distinct CDR3 sequences, approximately 55% found once. The data were obtained in a study of vaccination and CD4 T cells after COVID-19. Study context: Nasal swab PCR had detected SARS-CoV-2 in convalescent patients, several mild and one severe. Cells were stimulated with overlapping spike peptide pools from SARS-CoV-2, HCoV-NL63, HCoV-OC43 and HCoV-229E.

The germline V and J ends were trimmed by 1 base and 2 bases, with 10 bases remaining between them. CDR3 size: 14 residues. Looked up from germline, CDR1 is SGHRS and CDR2 is YFSETQ. Treatment noted: roughly 10-day PBMC culture with coronavirus spike peptide pools or control peptides (ViraFEST assay). The specimen was CD4+ T cells from blood, cultured in vitro. This TCR came from a human donor who had recovered from COVID-19. The chain recombines TRBV5-1 with TRBJ2-7, with D perhaps TRBD1 or TRBD2 (6 bases each). The CDR3 region is CASSLRGDAYEQYF. As DNA, the CDR3 is TGCGCCAGCAGCTTGAGGGGGGACGCCTACGAGCAGTACTTC.